The clone carrying this T cell receptor beta chain was seen many times. Its cognate antigen is unknown. The data belong to a study of CD8+CD57+ T cells in acquired aplastic anemia. Study context: The study obtained an average of roughly 3 ug of DNA from sorted CD4+ and CD8+ cells. Sequencing produced an average of about 10 million reads per healthy donor for CD4+ cells. Findings of the study overall: CD8+ Simpson's diversity in patients was not significantly different from that in controls.

Genomic DNA, the template, was used for profiling of the TCR beta VDJ and CDR3. TCRdb analysed the reads with MiXCR anew, one entry per CDR3 protein. Seen here are 200,000 to 250,000 distinct CDR3 sequences, about 37% observed once, and the top ten hold 0.95% to 1.3%. Sequenced input: sorted CD4+, CD8+, or CD8+CD57+ T cells (not recorded which) from PBMCs. The TCR was taken from a human donor in good health, serving as a control.

The CDR3 sequence is CASSINVLGELFF. CDR3 nucleotide sequence: TGTGCCAGTAGTATAAACGTACTCGGGGAGCTGTTTTTT. The chain is built from TRBV19 and TRBJ2-2; no reliable D call. Per germline, CDR1 LNHDA and CDR2 SQIVND (reference sequence). V lost 2 bases and J 7 bases, leaving 8 bases between the germline ends. The CDR3 length is 13 residues.